This entry concerns a single TCR beta chain. What antigen it recognizes has not been identified. No base quality values were provided; no much bigger clone lies one nucleotide off. This entry belongs to a study of blood T cell repertoires in COVID-19 (dated by TCRdb to 2020 to 2021). As for the study more broadly: Samples covering the acute and convalescent phases of COVID-19 were provided by collaborators in the United States, Italy and Spain. Where available, HLA class I and class II types were taken from metadata supplied by the sample provider and were not determined by assay-based typing. The samples were drawn from two sources: the first 160 participants of the ongoing ImmuneRACE study, and 950 to 1,500 subjects contributed by 6 global collaborators. Sample metadata almost always included a de-identified subject ID, COVID-19 status, age in years and sex. The dataset comprised deeply sampled blood TCRbeta repertoires from subjects exposed to, actively infected with, or recovered from COVID-19. A freely available public database, intended as a resource for researchers studying the immune response to SARS-CoV-2, is where the repertoires were released. The material from the prospective study consisted of cDNA or gDNA derived from T cells, B-cell-depleted T cells, or PBMCs.

CDR1 LGHDT and CDR2 YNNKEL are derived from the germline V gene (reference sequence). From cysteine to phenylalanine, the CDR3 is 15 amino acids long. The read is trimmed to its CDR3 DNA, 45 bases read in frame from base 1. V lost 3 bases and J lost 0 bases; the stretch between them is 9 bases long. TCRbeta CDR3 regions were amplified from genomic DNA by means of the immunoSEQ Assay, a bias-controlled multiplex PCR. In the authors' own workflow: Nucleated cell counts per sample were estimated from amplification of reference gene primers within the assay. Sequence reads were collapsed and filtered to measure the absolute abundance of every unique TCRbeta CDR3 rearrangement. Productive Simpson clonality was computed per sample as the square root of Simpson's diversity index over productive rearrangements. Imported from immuneACCESS, the table was reduced by TCRdb to in-frame sequences with V and J called. These copies leave out some clones; in studies compared against another copy, an unresolved V gene accounts for under half, and the cause of the remainder is not known. The V and J calls and the clone size are those of that table, but D and trimming were determined from the DNA. A total of around 240,000 clones appear in this sample, 85% to 90% of them only once. 0.87% of the sample lies in the top ten.

Participants in the prospective study were enrolled through a virtual design, were aged roughly 18 to 100 years, and lived in approximately 25 United States geographic areas. To assign participants to cohorts, the prospective study relied on clinical history that participants themselves reported in a screening survey and a study questionnaire. Exposed participants had been in contact with someone with a PCR-confirmed or clinician-diagnosed COVID-19 case within 2 weeks of study entry. In the prospective study, whole blood, serum and a nasopharyngeal or oropharyngeal swab were collected from each participant by mobile phlebotomists. Prospective study participants could optionally give additional blood draws and questionnaires over a roughly 2-month period. Before DNA extraction, prospective study blood samples were shipped either frozen or at room temperature. On the study overall, not on this receptor specifically: The quantity of clinical and demographic metadata differed by source and by participant and was supplied without curation.

The TCR originated in a man between 50 and 59 years old who had been exposed to COVID-19. The specimen sequenced was PBMCs or T cells enriched from blood (not recorded which). This chain is built from TRBV3-1 (or the pseudogene TRBV3-2) and TRBJ2-1; the D gene is unclear. The CDR3 region reads CASSHSSSSYNEQFF. The nucleotide sequence is TGTGCCAGCAGCCACAGCTCTAGCTCCTACAATGAGCAGTTCTTC.